This T cell receptor (beta chain) stems from a study of pediatric ulcerative colitis. Whole-study results and caveats: Ulcerative colitis patients shared more blood-rectal clones than controls.

This CDR3 contains 11 residues. V was clipped by 3 bases and J by 7 bases, with 7 bases between them. Germline-derived CDR1 and CDR2 are SGDLS and YYNGEE. The rectum was sampled with one to two pinch biopsies at colonoscopy. This clone was counted only a few times. What it recognizes is unknown. Clones were sequenced by immunoSEQ multiplex PCR, and TCRdb holds only the in-frame ones, with some missing. The table has 44,000 or so clones, about four fifths seen once. The sample consisted of gut tissue. The chain couples TRBV9 to TRBJ1-2; no clear D. The origin of this receptor is a girl under 18 with moderate ulcerative colitis. The CDR3 sequence is CASSDPSGYTF. Written as DNA, the CDR3 is TGTGCCAGCAGCGATCCGAGTGGCTACACCTTC.